The 14 T cell receptor beta chains below were found in one sample sequenced in a study of blood T cell repertoires in COVID-19. Generated by immunoSEQ multiplex PCR, the TCRdb table keeps only in-frame clones and is missing some. The data hold 200,000 to 250,000 clones, with 86% observed a single time. The sequenced sample was peripheral blood. The receptors shown here come from an elderly man with acute or convalescent COVID-19.

The chain combines TRBV7-2 with TRBJ1-1, with 7 bases lining up with TRBD1. J lost 5 bases, V lost 3 bases, and 12 bases had no gene match. The CDR3 has 16 amino acids. Germline V gives CDR1 SGHTA, CDR2 FQGNSA. CDR3 amino acids: CASSFQGVQGETEAFF. The CDR3 DNA sequence: TGTGCCAGCAGCTTCCAGGGGGTTCAGGGTGAGACTGAAGCTTTCTTT. Based on the CDR3 plus reference TRBV7-2 and TRBJ1-1, the full variable domain is GAGVSQSPSNKVTEKGKDVELRCDPISGHTALYWYRQSLGQGLEFLIYFQGNSAPDKSGLPSDRFSAERTGGSVSTLTIQRTQQEDSAVYLCASSFQGVQGETEAFFGQGTRLTVV.

This chain uses TRBV28 with TRBJ1-6; D is ambiguous. Germline lookup yields CDR1 MDHEN and CDR2 SYDVKM. The CDR3 consists of 11 residues. The V end was cut by 4 bases, the J end by 9 bases, with 4 bases between. CDR3 DNA sequence: TGTGCCAGCAGTTCAATTTCACCCCTCCACTTT. Its translation is CASSSISPLHF.

V usage is TRBV28 and J usage is TRBJ1-1; weak D call: TRBD1 (6 bases). Trimming took off 3 bases at V and 1 base at J, with 12 bases between the two ends. Germline V gene lookup returns CDR1 MDHEN and CDR2 SYDVKM. This CDR3 is built from 15 residues. In DNA, the CDR3 is TGTGCCAGCAGTTTCCCCAAGACAGGGAACACTGAAGCTTTCTTT. Protein: CASSFPKTGNTEAFF.

The chain employs TRBV11-2 and TRBJ1-1; possible D gene TRBD1, 5 bases. This CDR3 is 12 amino acids long. Germline CDR1 reads SGHAT; CDR2 reads FQNNGV. V gave up 6 bases and J gave up 7 bases, with 12 bases separating them. This chain's CDR3 is CASRQTTVEAFF. The CDR3 coding sequence is TGTGCCAGCAGACAGACGACAGTTGAAGCTTTCTTT.

The chain uses TRBV5-1 and TRBJ2-5; 9 bases agree with TRBD1. CDR3 length: 15 residues. From germline, CDR1 is SGHRS and CDR2 YFSETQ. Trimming at V came to 4 bases and at J to 5 bases, leaving 9 bases not matched to a gene. Written as DNA, the CDR3 is TGCGCCAGCAGCCTAACCGGGACAGGGTGGGAGACCCAGTACTTC. Translation gives CASSLTGTGWETQYF.

For this clone: Other DNA sequences within the sample encode an identical CDR3. This rearrangement joins TRBV18 to TRBJ2-3, with 10 bases lining up with TRBD2. From germline, CDR1 is KGHSH and CDR2 LQKENI. Trimming at V came to 6 bases and at J to 1 base, leaving 4 bases not matched to a gene. The CDR3 totals 15 residues. CDR3 coding DNA: TGTGCCAGCTCCCCTAGCGGGGGAGGCACAGATACGCAGTATTTT. It yields the protein CASSPSGGGTDTQYF.

V usage is TRBV28 and J usage is TRBJ2-1; the match to TRBD1 covers 8 bases. V was pared by 6 bases and J by 2 bases, with 3 bases of the junction left unmatched. The CDR3 has 14 amino acids. From germline, CDR1 is MDHEN and CDR2 SYDVKM. The chain's CDR3 is CASSSGGAYNEQFF. Here the CDR3 DNA reads TGTGCCAGCAGCTCAGGGGGCGCCTACAATGAGCAGTTCTTC.

The chain has TRBV5-1 and TRBJ1-6, with TRBD1 identical over 7 bases. V lost 0 bases to trimming and J lost 8 bases; unmatched junction nucleotides: 5. Germline V gene lookup returns CDR1 SGHRS and CDR2 YFSETQ. The CDR3 contains 15 residues. The CDR3 DNA sequence: TGCGCCAGCAGCTTGGGCAGGGGGATCGATTCACCCCTCCACTTT. Its translation is CASSLGRGIDSPLHF.

This chain links TRBV5-1 with TRBJ2-3; 10 nucleotides align to TRBD2. This CDR3 has 17 residues. The ends lost 2 bases at V and 4 bases at J; junction bases unmatched: 10. CDR1 and CDR2 from the germline V gene are SGHRS and YFSETQ. This chain's CDR3 is CASSFGLAGALSDTQYF. The CDR3 DNA reads as TGCGCCAGCAGCTTCGGGCTAGCGGGGGCCCTTTCAGATACGCAGTATTTT.

V gene TRBV28 combines with J gene TRBJ2-7; TRBD2 matches 14 bases. V lost 5 bases, J lost 2 bases, and 2 bases stayed unmatched. The germline V gene encodes CDR1 MDHEN and CDR2 SYDVKM. CDR3 length equals 15 residues. CDR3 nucleotides: TGTGCCAGCAGTCCGGGACTAGCGGGAGCCTACGAGCAGTACTTC. Its protein product is CASSPGLAGAYEQYF.

This chain connects TRBV5-4 to TRBJ2-2; the match to TRBD2 covers 11 bases. This CDR3 region has 17 residues. Per the germline V gene, CDR1 is SGHNT and CDR2 is YYREEE (reference sequence). Unmatched junction bases numbered 5, after V lost 1 base and J lost 3 bases. Here the CDR3 reads CASSLRLAGSHTGELFF. DNA for the CDR3: TGTGCCAGCAGCTTGAGACTAGCGGGGTCTCACACCGGGGAGCTGTTTTTT.

This clone was picked up a small number of times. In the same sample, other DNA sequences code for this CDR3. The chain joins TRBV20-1 to TRBJ1-6; maybe TRBD1 (6 bases). V was pared by 3 bases and J by 0 bases, with 9 bases between. The germline gives CDR1 DFQATT, CDR2 SNEGSKA (reference sequence). CDR3 length: 15 residues. CDR3 DNA: TGCAGTGCTAGTAGGGGGAGCTCCTATAATTCACCCCTCCACTTT. It encodes CSASRGSSYNSPLHF.

The chain links TRBV7-3 to TRBJ2-2; 7 nucleotides align to TRBD1. V was clipped by 4 bases and J by 2 bases; unmatched bases: 4. This CDR3 region has 15 residues. Looked up from germline, CDR1 is SGHTA and CDR2 is FQGTGA. The CDR3: CASSYDRVNTGELFF. The CDR3 region has the DNA TGTGCCAGCAGCTACGACAGGGTCAACACCGGGGAGCTGTTTTTT.

The rearrangement links TRBV6-5 to TRBJ2-7, with 8 bases lining up with TRBD2. The V gene's germline CDR1 is MNHEY and CDR2 SVGAGI. The CDR3 totals 15 residues. The junction had 13 bases not matched to a gene; V was cut back by 5 bases and J by 7 bases. CDR3 sequence (DNA): TGTGCCAGCAGTCCGATCGGACTAGCCCGCGGGGAGCAGTACTTC. Encoded protein: CASSPIGLARGEQYF.